This T cell receptor (beta chain) was captured in a study of CXCR3-negative and CXCR3-positive naive CD8 T cells. Germline-derived CDR1 and CDR2 are SGHRS and YFSETQ. The CDR3 contains 16 residues. Triplicate sorts of about 300,000 cells per CD8+ subset. Study findings and constraints: Relative to CXCR3-negative naive cells, CXCR3-positive naive cells had more hydrophobic TRB CDR3s. Cryopreserved cells partially lost CXCR3 expression, and fresh PBMCs were used in most assays. Relative to memory CD8+ cells, whose diversity was much lower, both naive subsets had comparably high diversity.

As to this clonotype: Its specificity is unknown.

UMI labels and 5' RACE were used to prepare the TRB cDNA libraries. From the 5' RACE reads, TCRdb lists one entry per CDR3 protein and no DNA. The record lists 90,000 to 100,000 distinct CDR3 sequences, of which the ten most abundant hold 0.9% to 1.2%. The chain combines TRBV5-1 with TRBJ2-3. The sample consisted of naive CXCR3+ CD8+ T cells from blood. Subset specified: CD45RO-CCR7+CD27+CD95- naive CD8+ T cells expressing CXCR3 (TNR3+). This TCR was sampled from a human donor in good health. Some clones in this sample may be carry-over from other donors' samples. CDR3 in amino acids: CASSLEVHRVTDTQYF.